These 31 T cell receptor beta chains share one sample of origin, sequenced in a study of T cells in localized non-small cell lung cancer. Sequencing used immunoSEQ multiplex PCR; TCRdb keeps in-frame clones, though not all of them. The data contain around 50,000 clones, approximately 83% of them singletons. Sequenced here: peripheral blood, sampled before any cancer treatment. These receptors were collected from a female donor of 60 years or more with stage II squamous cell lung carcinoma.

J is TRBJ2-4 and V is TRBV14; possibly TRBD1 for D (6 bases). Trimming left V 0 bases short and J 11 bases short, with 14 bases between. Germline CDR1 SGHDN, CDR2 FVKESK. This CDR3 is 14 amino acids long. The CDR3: CASSQDNRVGVQYF. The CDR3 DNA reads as TGTGCCAGCAGCCAAGATAACAGGGTGGGGGTTCAGTACTTC. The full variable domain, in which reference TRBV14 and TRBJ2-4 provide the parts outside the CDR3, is EAGVTQFPSHSVIEKGQTVTLRCDPISGHDNLYWYRRVMGKEIKFLLHFVKESKQDESGMPNNRFLAERTGGTYSTLKVQPAELEDSGVYFCASSQDNRVGVQYFGAGTRLSVL.

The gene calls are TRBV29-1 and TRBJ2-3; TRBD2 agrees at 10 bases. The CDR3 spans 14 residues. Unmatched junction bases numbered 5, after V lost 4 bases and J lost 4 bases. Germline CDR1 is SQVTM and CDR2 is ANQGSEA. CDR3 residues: CSVAASGGPDTQYF. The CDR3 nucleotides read TGCAGCGTTGCTGCTAGCGGGGGACCAGATACGCAGTATTTT.

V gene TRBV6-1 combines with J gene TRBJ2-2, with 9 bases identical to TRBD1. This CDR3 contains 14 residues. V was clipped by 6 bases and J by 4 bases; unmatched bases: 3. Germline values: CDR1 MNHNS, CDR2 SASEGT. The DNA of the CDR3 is TGTGCCAGCAGACAGGGGGCGAGCACCGGGGAGCTGTTTTTT. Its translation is CASRQGASTGELFF.

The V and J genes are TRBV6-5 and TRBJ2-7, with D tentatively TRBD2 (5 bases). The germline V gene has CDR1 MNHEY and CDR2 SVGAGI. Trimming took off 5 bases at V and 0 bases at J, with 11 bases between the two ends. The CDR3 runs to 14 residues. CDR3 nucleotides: TGTGCCAGCAGTCGGACGGACTCCTCCTACGAGCAGTACTTC. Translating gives CASSRTDSSYEQYF.

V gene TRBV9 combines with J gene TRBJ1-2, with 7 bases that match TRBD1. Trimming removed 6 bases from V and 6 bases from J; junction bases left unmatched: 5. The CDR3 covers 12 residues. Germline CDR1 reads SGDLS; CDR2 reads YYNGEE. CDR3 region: CASTQQGNGYTF. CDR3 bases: TGTGCCAGCACACAACAGGGGAATGGCTACACCTTC.

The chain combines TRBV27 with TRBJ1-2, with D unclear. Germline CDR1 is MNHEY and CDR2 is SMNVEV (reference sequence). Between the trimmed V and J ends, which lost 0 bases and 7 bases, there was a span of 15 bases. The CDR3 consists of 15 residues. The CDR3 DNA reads TGTGCCAGCAGTTTATCCTCACCCGACGGTGGTGGCTACACCTTC. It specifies CASSLSSPDGGGYTF.

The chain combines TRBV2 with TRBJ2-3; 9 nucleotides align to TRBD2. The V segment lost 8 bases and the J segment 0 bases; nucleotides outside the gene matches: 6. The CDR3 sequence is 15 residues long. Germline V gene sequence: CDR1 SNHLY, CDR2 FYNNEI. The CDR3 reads CASENSGGSTDTQYF. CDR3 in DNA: TGTGCCAGCGAAAATAGCGGGGGTAGCACAGATACGCAGTATTTT.

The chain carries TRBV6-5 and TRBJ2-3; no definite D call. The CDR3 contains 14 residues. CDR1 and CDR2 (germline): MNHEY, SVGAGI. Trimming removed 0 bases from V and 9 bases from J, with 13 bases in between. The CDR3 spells CASSYSKIGRTQYF. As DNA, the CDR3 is TGTGCCAGCAGTTACTCCAAAATTGGACGGACGCAGTATTTT.

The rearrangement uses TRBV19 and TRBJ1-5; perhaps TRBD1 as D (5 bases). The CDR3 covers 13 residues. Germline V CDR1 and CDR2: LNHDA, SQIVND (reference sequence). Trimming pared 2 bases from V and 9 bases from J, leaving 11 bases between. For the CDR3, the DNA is TGTGCCAGTAGTATACAGGGTTACGGGCCCCAGCATTTT. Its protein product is CASSIQGYGPQHF.

The CDR3 region is CSVDKQRQETQYF. DNA for the CDR3: TGCAGCGTTGACAAACAGCGGCAAGAGACCCAGTACTTC. The V and J genes are TRBV29-1 and TRBJ2-5; a weak D match, TRBD2 (5 bases). V dropped 3 bases and J dropped 2 bases, with 10 bases sitting between them. The CDR3 runs to 13 residues. The germline gives CDR1 SQVTM, CDR2 ANQGSEA. The full variable domain, its missing parts supplied by reference TRBV29-1 and TRBJ2-5, is SAVISQKPSRDICQRGTSLTIQCQVDSQVTMMFWYRQQPGQSLTLIATANQGSEATYESGFVIDKFPISRPNLTFSTLTVSNMSPEDSSIYLCSVDKQRQETQYFGPGTRLLVL.

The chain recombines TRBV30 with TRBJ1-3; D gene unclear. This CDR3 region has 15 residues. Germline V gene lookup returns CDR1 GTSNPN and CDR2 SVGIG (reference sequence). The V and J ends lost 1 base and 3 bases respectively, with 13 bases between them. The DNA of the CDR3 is TGTGCCTGGAGTGCCTCAGGTGGAATTGGAAACACCATATATTTT. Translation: CAWSASGGIGNTIYF.

The CDR3 DNA follows: TGTGCCAGCAGGCACACAGGGTACGACTATGGCTACACCTTC. Translated: CASRHTGYDYGYTF. The chain links TRBV2 to TRBJ1-2; tentative D call: TRBD1 (6 bases). The CDR3 is 14 residues long. Trimming took 6 bases from V and 3 from J, leaving 14 bases between them. CDR1 and CDR2 (germline): SNHLY, FYNNEI.

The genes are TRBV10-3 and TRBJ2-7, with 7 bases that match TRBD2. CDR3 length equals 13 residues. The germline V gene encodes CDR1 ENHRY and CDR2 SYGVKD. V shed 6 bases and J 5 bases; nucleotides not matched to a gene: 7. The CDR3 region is CAISGPAGDEQYF. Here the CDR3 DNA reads TGTGCCATCAGCGGCCCTGCGGGGGACGAGCAGTACTTC.

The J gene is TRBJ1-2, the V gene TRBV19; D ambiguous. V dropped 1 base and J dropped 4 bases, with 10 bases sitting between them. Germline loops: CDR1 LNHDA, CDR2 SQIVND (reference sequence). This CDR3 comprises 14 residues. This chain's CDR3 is CASSIGQQTYGYTF. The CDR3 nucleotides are TGTGCCAGTAGTATAGGGCAGCAAACCTATGGCTACACCTTC.

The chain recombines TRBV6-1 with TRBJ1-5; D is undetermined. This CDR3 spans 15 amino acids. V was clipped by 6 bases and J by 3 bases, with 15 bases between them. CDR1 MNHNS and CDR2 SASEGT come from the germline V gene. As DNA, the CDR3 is TGTGCCAGCAGAGGCGACGCGGGCATCAATCAGCCCCAGCATTTT. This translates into CASRGDAGINQPQHF.

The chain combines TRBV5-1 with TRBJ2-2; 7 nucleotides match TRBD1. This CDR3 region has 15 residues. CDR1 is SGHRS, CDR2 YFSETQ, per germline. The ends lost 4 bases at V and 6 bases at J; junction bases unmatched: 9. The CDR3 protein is CASSRLTGSAGELFF. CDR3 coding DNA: TGCGCCAGCAGCCGCTTGACAGGGAGCGCCGGGGAGCTGTTTTTT.

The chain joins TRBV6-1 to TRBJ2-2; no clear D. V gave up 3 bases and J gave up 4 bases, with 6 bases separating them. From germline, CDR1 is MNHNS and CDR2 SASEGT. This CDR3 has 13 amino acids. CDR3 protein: CASSEVSTGELFF. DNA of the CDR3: TGTGCCAGCAGTGAGGTCAGCACCGGGGAGCTGTTTTTT.

The CDR3 reads CASSLVQGIYEQYF. CDR3 in DNA: TGTGCCAGCAGCTTAGTACAAGGTATCTACGAGCAGTACTTC. The chain has TRBV11-2 and TRBJ2-7; unclear D gene. Germline loops: CDR1 SGHAT, CDR2 FQNNGV. Trimming pared 1 base from V and 3 bases from J, leaving 10 bases between. The CDR3 covers 14 residues.

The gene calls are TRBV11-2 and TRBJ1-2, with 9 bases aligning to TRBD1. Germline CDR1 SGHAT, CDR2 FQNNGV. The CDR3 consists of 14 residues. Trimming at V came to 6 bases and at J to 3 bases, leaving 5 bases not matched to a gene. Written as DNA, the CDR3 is TGTGCCAGCAGGGGACAGGGAGGGGACTATGGCTACACCTTC. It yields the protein CASRGQGGDYGYTF.

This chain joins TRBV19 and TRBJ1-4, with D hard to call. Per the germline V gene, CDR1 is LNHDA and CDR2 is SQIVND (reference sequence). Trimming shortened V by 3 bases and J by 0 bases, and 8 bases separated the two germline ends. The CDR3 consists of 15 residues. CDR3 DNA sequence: TGTGCCAGTAGTATCACGGCTGCAACTAATGAAAAACTGTTTTTT. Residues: CASSITAATNEKLFF.

As DNA, the CDR3 is TGCGCCAGCAGCCAAGATCGAGGCGGGGGGGCGTCTGGACCCAAAAACATTCAGTACTTC. Translated: CASSQDRGGGASGPKNIQYF. The chain carries TRBV4-3 and TRBJ2-4, with 9 bases lining up with TRBD2. The CDR3 is made up of 20 amino acids. Germline CDR1 is LGHNA and CDR2 is YSLEER. With 0 bases clipped from V and 2 bases from J, the junction kept 14 bases outside the gene matches.

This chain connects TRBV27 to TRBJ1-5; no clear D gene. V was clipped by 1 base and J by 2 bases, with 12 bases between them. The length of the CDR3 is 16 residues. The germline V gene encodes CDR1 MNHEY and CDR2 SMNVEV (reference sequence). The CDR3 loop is CASSLYRELGNQPQHF. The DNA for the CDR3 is TGTGCCAGCAGTTTATATAGGGAGTTGGGCAATCAGCCCCAGCATTTT.

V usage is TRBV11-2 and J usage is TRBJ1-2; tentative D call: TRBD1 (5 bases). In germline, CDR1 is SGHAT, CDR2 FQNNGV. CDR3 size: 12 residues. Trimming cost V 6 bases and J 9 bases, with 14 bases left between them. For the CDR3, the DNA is TGTGCCAGCAGGCCAGGGACGGCGCGCTACACCTTC. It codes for CASRPGTARYTF.

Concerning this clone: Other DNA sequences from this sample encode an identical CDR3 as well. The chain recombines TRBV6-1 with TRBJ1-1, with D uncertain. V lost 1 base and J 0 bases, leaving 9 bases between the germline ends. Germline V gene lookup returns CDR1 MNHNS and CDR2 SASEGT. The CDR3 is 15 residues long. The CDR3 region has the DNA TGTGCCAGCAGTGAAGGGGTCCTTATGAACACTGAAGCTTTCTTT. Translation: CASSEGVLMNTEAFF.

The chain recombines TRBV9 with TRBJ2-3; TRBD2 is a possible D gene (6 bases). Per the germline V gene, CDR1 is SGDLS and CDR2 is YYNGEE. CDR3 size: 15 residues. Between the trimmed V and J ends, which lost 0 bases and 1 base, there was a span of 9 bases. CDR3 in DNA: TGTGCCAGCAGCGTAGCTCCGGGGGGCACAGATACGCAGTATTTT. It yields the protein CASSVAPGGTDTQYF.

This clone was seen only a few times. This CDR3 reads CASSFSWGGYEQYF. Here the CDR3 DNA reads TGTGCCAGCAGCTTCAGTTGGGGGGGCTACGAGCAGTACTTC. This chain joins TRBV11-2 and TRBJ2-7, with 7 bases lining up with TRBD2. The CDR3 is made up of 14 amino acids. Germline CDR1 and CDR2: SGHAT and FQNNGV. V shed 3 bases, J shed 3 bases, and the junction held 5 bases outside the gene matches.

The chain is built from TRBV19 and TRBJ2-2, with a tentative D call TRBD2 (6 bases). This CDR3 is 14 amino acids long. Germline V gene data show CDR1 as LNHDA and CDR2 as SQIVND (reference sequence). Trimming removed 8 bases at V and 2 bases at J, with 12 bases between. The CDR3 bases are TGTGCCAGTGTGACTAGGCCTAACACCGGGGAGCTGTTTTTT. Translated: CASVTRPNTGELFF.

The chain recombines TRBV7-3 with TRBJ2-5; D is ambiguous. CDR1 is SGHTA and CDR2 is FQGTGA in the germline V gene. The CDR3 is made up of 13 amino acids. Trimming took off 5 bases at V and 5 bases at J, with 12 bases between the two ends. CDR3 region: CASSPGPTETQYF. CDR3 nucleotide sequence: TGTGCCAGCAGCCCCGGACCGACGGAGACCCAGTACTTC.

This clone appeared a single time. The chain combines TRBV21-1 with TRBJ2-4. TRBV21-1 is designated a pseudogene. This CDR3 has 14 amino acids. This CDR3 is CASSKDAAKNIQYF. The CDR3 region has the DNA TGTGCCAGCAGCAAAGACGCAGCCAAAAACATTCAGTACTTC.

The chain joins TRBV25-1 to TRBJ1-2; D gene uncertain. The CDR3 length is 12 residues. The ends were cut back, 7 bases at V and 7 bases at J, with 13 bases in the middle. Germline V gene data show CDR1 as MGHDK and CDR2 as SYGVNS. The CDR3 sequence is CASTERGSGYTF. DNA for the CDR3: TGTGCCAGCACCGAGCGGGGTTCTGGCTACACCTTC.

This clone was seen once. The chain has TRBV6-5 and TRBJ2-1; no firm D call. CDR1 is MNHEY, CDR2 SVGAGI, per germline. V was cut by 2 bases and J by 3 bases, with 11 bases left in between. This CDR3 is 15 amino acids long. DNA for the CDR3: TGTGCCAGCAGTTACACCCAGAGTGGCTACAATGAGCAGTTCTTC. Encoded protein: CASSYTQSGYNEQFF.